This T cell receptor (beta chain) is drawn from a study of radiotherapy plus CTLA-4 blockade in lung cancer. For the study at large: There were objective responses in roughly 18% of patients, and over 25% had disease control. Notes on the study in general: Early clone dynamics of blood T cells, plus interferon-beta, reportedly predicted response best. Blood saw expansion of tumor-derived TCR clones after radiotherapy plus ipilimumab.

Trimming at V came to 3 bases and at J to 7 bases, leaving 7 bases not matched to a gene. CDR1 SGHDT and CDR2 YYEEEE come from the germline V gene. CDR3 length equals 13 residues. Repertoires were generated with immunoSEQ multiplex PCR, while TCRdb's copy carries only in-frame clones and drops some. The profile shows about 78,000 clones, roughly 86% of them singletons. On this clone itself: Its target is not known.

Chemo-refractory metastatic non-small-cell lung cancer patients received focal radiation with ipilimumab CTLA-4 blockade. The sequence was collected from a human donor with non-small cell lung cancer who had a partial response to radiotherapy plus ipilimumab. The rearrangement uses TRBV5-6 and TRBJ2-7; 7 positions match TRBD1. Sample: peripheral blood, taken from a patient treated with radiotherapy plus ipilimumab. The CDR3 here is CASSSRQGREQYV. CDR3 nucleotides: TGTGCCAGCAGCTCCCGACAGGGTCGGGAGCAGTACGTC.